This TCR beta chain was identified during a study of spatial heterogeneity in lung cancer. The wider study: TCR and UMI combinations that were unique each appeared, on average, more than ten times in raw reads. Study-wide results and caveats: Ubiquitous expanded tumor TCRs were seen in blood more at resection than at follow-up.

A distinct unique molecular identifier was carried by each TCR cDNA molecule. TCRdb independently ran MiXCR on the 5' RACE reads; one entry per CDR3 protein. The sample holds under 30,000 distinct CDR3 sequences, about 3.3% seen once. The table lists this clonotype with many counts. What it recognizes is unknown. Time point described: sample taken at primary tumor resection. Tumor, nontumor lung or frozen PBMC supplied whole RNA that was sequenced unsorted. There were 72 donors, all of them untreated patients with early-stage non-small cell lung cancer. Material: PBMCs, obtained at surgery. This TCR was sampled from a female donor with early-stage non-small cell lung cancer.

The CDR3 spells CASSFRLRGSYNSPLHF. In nucleotides, the CDR3 is TGTGCCAGCAGTTTCCGACTCCGGGGCTCCTATAATTCACCCCTCCACTTT. The chain joins TRBV28 to TRBJ1-6; no reliable D call. This CDR3 is 17 amino acids long. Germline loops: CDR1 MDHEN, CDR2 SYDVKM. The V end lost 3 bases, the J end lost 0 bases, and 12 bases lay between the germline ends.